This T cell receptor (beta chain) was sequenced for a study of cytotoxic CD8 clonotypes in ibrutinib-treated CLL. Study in general: Included were 10 to 12 relapsed/refractory and about 15 treatment-naive patients, of whom 17 were IGHV unmutated. Once patients had received a median 12 months of treatment, range 6 to 36, response samples were obtained.

As for this clone: Antigen unknown.

The junction had 3 bases not matched to a gene; V was cut back by 3 bases and J by 4 bases. The CDR3 consists of 15 residues. Germline CDR1 and CDR2: SGHTA and FQGNSA. Study-wide findings and caveats: The study found clonality rose at ibrutinib response, then fell toward baseline at progression. The public clonotypes identified were infrequent and showed contraction or stability on treatment.

Produced via immunoSEQ multiplex PCR; TCRdb's table is partial and in-frame only. The sample lists approximately 100,000 clones, about 53% occurring once. This rearrangement joins TRBV7-2 to TRBJ2-1, with TRBD1 matching 10 bases. This TCR came from a human donor with chronic lymphocytic leukemia. The sequences come from PBMCs, collected after 24 months of ibrutinib treatment. The CDR3: CASSLTGGGYNEQFF. For the CDR3, the DNA is TGTGCCAGCAGCTTGACAGGGGGCGGGTACAATGAGCAGTTCTTC.